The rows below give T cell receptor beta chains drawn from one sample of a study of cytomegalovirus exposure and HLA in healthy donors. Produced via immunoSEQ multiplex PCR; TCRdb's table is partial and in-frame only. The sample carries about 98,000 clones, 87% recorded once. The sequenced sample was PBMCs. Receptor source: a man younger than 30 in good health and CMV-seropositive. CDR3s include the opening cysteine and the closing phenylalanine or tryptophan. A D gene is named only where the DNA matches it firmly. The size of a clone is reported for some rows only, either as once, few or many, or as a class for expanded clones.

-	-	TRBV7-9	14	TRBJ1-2	TGTGCCAGCAGCTTCGGGGGGCAGGGCTATGGCTACACCTTC	CASSFGGQGYGYTF
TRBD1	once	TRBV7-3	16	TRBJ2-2	TGTGCCAGCAAGACCGCAGGCAGGGGGATTGACGGGGAGCTGTTTTTT	CASKTAGRGIDGELFF
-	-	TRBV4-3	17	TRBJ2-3	TGCGCCAGCAGCCAAGCCCCGGTGGGGGCCAGCACAGATACGCAGTATTTT	CASSQAPVGASTDTQYF
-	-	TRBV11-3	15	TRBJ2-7	TGTGCCAGCAGCTCCAAGGCTGGACAAACCTACGAGCAGTACTTC	CASSSKAGQTYEQYF
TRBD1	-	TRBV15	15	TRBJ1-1	TGTGCCACCAGCAGATACGGGACAGGGGGCACTGAAGCTTTCTTT	CATSRYGTGGTEAFF
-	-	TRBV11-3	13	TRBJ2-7	TGTGCCAGCTCAGAACTCGAGCGCTACGAGCAGTACTTC	CASSELERYEQYF
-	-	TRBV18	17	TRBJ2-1	TGTGCCAGCTCACCGGTTTTGGGCGGGGCTCACTACAATGAGCAGTTCTTC	CASSPVLGGAHYNEQFF
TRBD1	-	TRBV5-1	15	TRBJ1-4	TGCGCCAGCAGCTTGCGACAGGGGTTCGGTGAAAAACTGTTTTTT	CASSLRQGFGEKLFF
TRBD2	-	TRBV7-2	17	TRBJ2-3	TGTGCCAGCAGCTCCCGGGGTAGCGGGAACTCCCCAGATACGCAGTATTTT	CASSSRGSGNSPDTQYF
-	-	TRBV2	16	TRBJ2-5	TGTGCCAGCAGTGAAGCCCTGACAAGGTCACAAGAGACCCAGTACTTC	CASSEALTRSQETQYF
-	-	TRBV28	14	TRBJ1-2	TGTGCCAGCAGCGGAGGGGACCCATTCTATGGCTACACCTTC	CASSGGDPFYGYTF
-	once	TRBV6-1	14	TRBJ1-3	TGTGCCAGCAGTGAAGCAGGGGGTGGAAACACCATATATTTT	CASSEAGGGNTIYF
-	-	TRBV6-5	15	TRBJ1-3	TGTGCCAGCAGTATAACAGGGAGCTCTGGAAACACCATATATTTT	CASSITGSSGNTIYF
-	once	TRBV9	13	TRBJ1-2	TGTGCCAGCAGCTCAGTTGGAGGGAGGGGCTACACCTTC	CASSSVGGRGYTF
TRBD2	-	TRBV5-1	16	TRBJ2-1	TGCGCCAGCAGCTTTAAGTCCGGGACTACATACAATGAGCAGTTCTTC	CASSFKSGTTYNEQFF
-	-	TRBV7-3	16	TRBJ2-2	TGTGCCAGCAGCTTAATGGGGCCATCGAACACCGGGGAGCTGTTTTTT	CASSLMGPSNTGELFF
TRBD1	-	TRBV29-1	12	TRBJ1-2	TGCAGCGTAGAAACAGGGGTTTATGGCTACACCTTC	CSVETGVYGYTF
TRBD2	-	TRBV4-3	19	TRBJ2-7	TGCGCCAGCAGCCAAACCTCCCGGAGGACTAGTTATAGCTCCTACGAGCAGTACTTC	CASSQTSRRTSYSSYEQYF
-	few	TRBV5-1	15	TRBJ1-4	TGCGCCAGCAGCTTGGAGGGGAGGGCTAATGAAAAACTGTTTTTT	CASSLEGRANEKLFF
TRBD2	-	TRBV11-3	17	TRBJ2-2	TGTGCCAGCAGCTTTTCTAGCGGGTTCGCGAACACCGGGGAGCTGTTTTTT	CASSFSSGFANTGELFF
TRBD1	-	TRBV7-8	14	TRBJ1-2	TGTGCCAGCAGCTACATAACAGGGGGATATGGCTACACCTTC	CASSYITGGYGYTF
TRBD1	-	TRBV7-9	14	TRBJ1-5	TGTGCCAGCAGCTTAGGACAGGGGAATCAGCCCCAGCATTTT	CASSLGQGNQPQHF
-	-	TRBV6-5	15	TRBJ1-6	TGTGCCAGCAGTTACGTCAGGGAGGGCAATTCACCCCTCCACTTT	CASSYVREGNSPLHF
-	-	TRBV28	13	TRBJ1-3	TGTGCCAGCAGCCCCCCCCGGGGAAACACCATATATTTT	CASSPPRGNTIYF
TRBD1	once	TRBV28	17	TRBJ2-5	TGTGCCAGCAGTGGCAATGTCGACAGGGGAAGGGGAGAGACCCAGTACTTC	CASSGNVDRGRGETQYF
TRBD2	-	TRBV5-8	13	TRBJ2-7	TGTGCCAGCAGCTTGGCGGGAGGGCCTGGGCAGTACTTC	CASSLAGGPGQYF
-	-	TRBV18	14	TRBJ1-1	TGTGCCAGCTCACCAGGGGGGGGCTGGACTGAAGCTTTCTTT	CASSPGGGWTEAFF
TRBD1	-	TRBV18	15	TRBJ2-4	TGTGCCAGCCCCCGTGGGACAGTGACCAAAAACATTCAGTACTTC	CASPRGTVTKNIQYF
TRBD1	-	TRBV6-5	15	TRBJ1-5	TGTGCCAGCAGTTTAGGGACAGGGAGGGGTCAGCCCCAGCATTTT	CASSLGTGRGQPQHF
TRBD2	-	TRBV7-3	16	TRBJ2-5	TGTGCCAGCAGCTTAAATCCAGCGGGGGAGGGAGAGACCCAGTACTTC	CASSLNPAGEGETQYF
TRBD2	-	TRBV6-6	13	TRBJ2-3	TGTGCCAGCAGTTACGGGACTAGCATGAAGGGGTATTTT	CASSYGTSMKGYF
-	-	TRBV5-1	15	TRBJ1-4	TGCGCCAGCAGCTTTCTTTCAGGGTCGGGTGAAAAACTGTTTTTT	CASSFLSGSGEKLFF
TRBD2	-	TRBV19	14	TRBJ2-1	TGTGCCAGTAGTCTGGGACTAGCGGTCAATGAGCAGTTCTTC	CASSLGLAVNEQFF
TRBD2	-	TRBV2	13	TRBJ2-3	TGTGCCAATGCGGGGGGACCATCAGATACGCAGTATTTT	CANAGGPSDTQYF
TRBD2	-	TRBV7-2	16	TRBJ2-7	TGTGCCAGCAGCCCCCCCGGGACTAGCGGAGAGTACGAGCAGTACTTC	CASSPPGTSGEYEQYF
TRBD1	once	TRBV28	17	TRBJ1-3	TGTGCCAGCAGTTCCCCGGGACAGGTTAATTCTGGAAACACCATATATTTT	CASSSPGQVNSGNTIYF
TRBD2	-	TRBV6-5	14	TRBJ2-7	TGTGCCAGCAGGGTCCTAGCGGGAGGGGACGAGCAGTACTTC	CASRVLAGGDEQYF
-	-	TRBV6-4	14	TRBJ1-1	TGTGCCAGCACTGCGTCACAGGGATCCACTGAAGCTTTCTTT	CASTASQGSTEAFF
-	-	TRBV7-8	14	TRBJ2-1	TGTGCCAGCAGCTTAGCCATTGAAGCTCGGGAGCAGTTCTTC	CASSLAIEAREQFF
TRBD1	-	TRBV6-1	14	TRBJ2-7	TGTGCCAGCAGTGGGGGGACAGTCCGCTACGAGCAGTACTTC	CASSGGTVRYEQYF
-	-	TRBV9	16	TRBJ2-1	TGTGCCAGCAGCGTCGGTAGCGCACCGGGTTACAATGAGCAGTTCTTC	CASSVGSAPGYNEQFF
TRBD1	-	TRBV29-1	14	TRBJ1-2	TGCAGCGTTTTTCCGGGACAGGGTATGGGTGGCTACACCTTC	CSVFPGQGMGGYTF
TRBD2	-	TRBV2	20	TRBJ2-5	TGTGCCAGCAGTGGGGGACTAGCGGGGGGCCCCCGAAGAAGCCAAGAGACCCAGTACTTC	CASSGGLAGGPRRSQETQYF
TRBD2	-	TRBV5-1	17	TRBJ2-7	TGCGCCAGCAGCTTGGGAGTCCTGGCTAGCGGTTCCTACGAGCAGTACTTC	CASSLGVLASGSYEQYF
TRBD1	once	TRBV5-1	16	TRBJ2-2	TGCGCCAGCAGCGAAAGACAGGGGTTGGACACCGGGGAGCTGTTTTTT	CASSERQGLDTGELFF
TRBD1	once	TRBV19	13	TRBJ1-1	TGTGCCAGTAGTGGACAGGGTGGTCCTGAAGCTTTCTTT	CASSGQGGPEAFF
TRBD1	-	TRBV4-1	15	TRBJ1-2	TGCGCCAGCAGCCCGGGACAGGGGGCTAACTATGGCTACACCTTC	CASSPGQGANYGYTF
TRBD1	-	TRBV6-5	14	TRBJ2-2	TGTGCCAGCAGTCGACAGGGTGGGACCGGGGAGCTGTTTTTT	CASSRQGGTGELFF
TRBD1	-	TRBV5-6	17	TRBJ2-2	TGTGCCAGCAGGTTAATCTTGGGGACAGAAAACACCGGGGAGCTGTTTTTT	CASRLILGTENTGELFF
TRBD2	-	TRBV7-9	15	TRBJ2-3	TGTGCCAGCAGCTTACAAGGGACTATCTCAGATACGCAGTATTTT	CASSLQGTISDTQYF
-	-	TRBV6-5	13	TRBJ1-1	TGTGCCAGCAGAAACAGGCGGAACACTGAAGCTTTCTTT	CASRNRRNTEAFF